Reported below is one T cell receptor beta chain. No antigen is known for it. This specimen comes from a study of OX40 agonist ivuxolimab in advanced cancers. Broader study findings: CD8+ T cells were the subset that, on average, had more expanded clones than CD4+.

Method: immunoSEQ multiplex PCR; TCRdb's copy keeps in-frame clones and lacks some. The sample records about 76,000 clones, roughly 88% being singletons. Losses at the gene ends were 5 bases for V and 8 bases for J; bases not matched to a gene: 2. The CDR3 contains 11 residues. Germline V gives CDR1 DFQATT, CDR2 SNEGSKA (reference sequence). V gene TRBV20-1 combines with J gene TRBJ1-4; TRBD1 matches 7 bases. The specimen was CD4+ or CD8+ T cells sorted from blood, collected in a trial of the OX40 agonist ivuxolimab. The TCR sequence derives from an adult with an advanced solid tumor such as melanoma, head and neck, liver or kidney cancer. The CDR3 region is CSAGDREKLFF. DNA of the CDR3: TGCAGTGCTGGGGACAGAGAAAAACTGTTTTTT.